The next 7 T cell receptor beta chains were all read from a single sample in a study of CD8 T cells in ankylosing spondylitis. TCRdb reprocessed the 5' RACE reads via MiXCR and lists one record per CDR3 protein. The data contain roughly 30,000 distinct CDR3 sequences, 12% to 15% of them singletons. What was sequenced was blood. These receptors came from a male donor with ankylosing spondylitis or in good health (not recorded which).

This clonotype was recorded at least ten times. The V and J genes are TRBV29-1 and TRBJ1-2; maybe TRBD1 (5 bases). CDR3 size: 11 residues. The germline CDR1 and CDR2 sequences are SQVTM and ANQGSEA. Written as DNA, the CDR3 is TGCAGTGGCAGGGCCAACTATGGCTACACCTTC. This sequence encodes CSGRANYGYTF.

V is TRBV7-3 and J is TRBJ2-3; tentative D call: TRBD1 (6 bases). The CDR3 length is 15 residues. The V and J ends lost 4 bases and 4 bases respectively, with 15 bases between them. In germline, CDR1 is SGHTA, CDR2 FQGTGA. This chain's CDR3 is CASSSGDTWADTQYF. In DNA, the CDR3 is TGTGCCAGCAGCTCCGGGGACACCTGGGCAGATACGCAGTATTTT.

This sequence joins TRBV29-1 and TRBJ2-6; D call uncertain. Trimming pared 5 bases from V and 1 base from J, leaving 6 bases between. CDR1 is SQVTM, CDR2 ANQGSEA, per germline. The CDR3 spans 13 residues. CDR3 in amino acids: CSVRVSGANVLTF. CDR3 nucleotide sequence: TGCAGCGTTAGGGTATCTGGGGCCAACGTCCTGACTTTC. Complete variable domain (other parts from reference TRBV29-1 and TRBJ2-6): SAVISQKPSRDICQRGTSLTIQCQVDSQVTMMFWYRQQPGQSLTLIATANQGSEATYESGFVIDKFPISRPNLTFSTLTVSNMSPEDSSIYLCSVRVSGANVLTFGAGSRLTVL.

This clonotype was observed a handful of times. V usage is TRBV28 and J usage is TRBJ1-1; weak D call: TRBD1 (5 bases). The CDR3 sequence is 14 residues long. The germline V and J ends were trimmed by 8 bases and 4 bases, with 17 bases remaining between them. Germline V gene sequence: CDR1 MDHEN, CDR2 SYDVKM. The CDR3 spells CASRRGGLSTEAFF. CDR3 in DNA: TGTGCCAGCCGGAGGGGCGGTCTCTCCACTGAAGCTTTCTTT.

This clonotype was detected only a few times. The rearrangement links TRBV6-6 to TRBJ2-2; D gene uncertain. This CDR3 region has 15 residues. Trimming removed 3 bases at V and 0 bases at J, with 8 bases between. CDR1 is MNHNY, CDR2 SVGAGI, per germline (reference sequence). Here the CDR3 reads CASSYATANTGELFF. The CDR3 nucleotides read TGTGCCAGCAGTTATGCTACCGCGAACACCGGGGAGCTGTTTTTT.

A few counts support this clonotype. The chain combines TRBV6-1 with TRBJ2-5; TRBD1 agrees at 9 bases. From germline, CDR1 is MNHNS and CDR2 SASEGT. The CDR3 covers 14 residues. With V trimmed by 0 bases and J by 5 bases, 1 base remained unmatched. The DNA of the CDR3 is TGTGCCAGCAGTGAAGCCGGACAGGGGGAGACCCAGTACTTC. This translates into CASSEAGQGETQYF.

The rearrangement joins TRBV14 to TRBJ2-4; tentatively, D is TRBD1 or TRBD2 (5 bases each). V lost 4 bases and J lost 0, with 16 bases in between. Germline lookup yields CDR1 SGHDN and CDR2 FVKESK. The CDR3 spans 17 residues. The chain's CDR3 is CASSLGVGVRAKNIQYF. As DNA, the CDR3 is TGTGCCAGCAGCCTCGGGGTAGGGGTGCGAGCCAAAAACATTCAGTACTTC.